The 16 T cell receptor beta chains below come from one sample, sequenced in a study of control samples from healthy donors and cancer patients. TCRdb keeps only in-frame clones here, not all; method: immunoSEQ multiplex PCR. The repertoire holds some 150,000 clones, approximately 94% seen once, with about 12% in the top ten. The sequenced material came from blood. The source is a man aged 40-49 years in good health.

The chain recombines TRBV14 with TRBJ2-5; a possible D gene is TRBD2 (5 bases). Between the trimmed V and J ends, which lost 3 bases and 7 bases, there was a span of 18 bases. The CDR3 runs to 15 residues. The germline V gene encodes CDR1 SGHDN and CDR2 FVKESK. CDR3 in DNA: TGTGCCAGCAGCCAGGGCCTGACTACCAAGGGGACCCAGTACTTC. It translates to CASSQGLTTKGTQYF.

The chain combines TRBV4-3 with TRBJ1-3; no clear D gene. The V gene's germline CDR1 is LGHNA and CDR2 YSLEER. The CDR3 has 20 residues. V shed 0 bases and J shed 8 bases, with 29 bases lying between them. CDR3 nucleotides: TGCGCCAGCAGCCAAGAAGCGGTAGTCAACGCGGGGATCAACCAGGACACCATATATTTT. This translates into CASSQEAVVNAGINQDTIYF.

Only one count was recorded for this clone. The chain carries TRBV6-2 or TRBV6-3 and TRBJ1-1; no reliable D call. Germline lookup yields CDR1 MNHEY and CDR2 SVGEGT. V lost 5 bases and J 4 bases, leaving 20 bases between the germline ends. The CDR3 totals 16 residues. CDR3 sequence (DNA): TGTGCCAGCAGTGGGCGTCGTCAAAATAGAGGCACTGAAGCTTTCTTT. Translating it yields CASSGRRQNRGTEAFF.

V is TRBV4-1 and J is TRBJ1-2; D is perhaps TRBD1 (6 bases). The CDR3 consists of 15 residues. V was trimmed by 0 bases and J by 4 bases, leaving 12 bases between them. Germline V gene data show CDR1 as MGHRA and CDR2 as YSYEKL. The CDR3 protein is CASSQDDRQSYGYTF. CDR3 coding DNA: TGCGCCAGCAGCCAAGACGACAGGCAAAGCTATGGCTACACCTTC.

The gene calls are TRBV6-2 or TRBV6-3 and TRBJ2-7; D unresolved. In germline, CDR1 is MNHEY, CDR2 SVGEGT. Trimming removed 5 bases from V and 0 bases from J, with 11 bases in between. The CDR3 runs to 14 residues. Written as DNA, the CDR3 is TGTGCCAGCAGTGGCTACCAGCTCTCCTACGAGCAGTACTTC. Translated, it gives CASSGYQLSYEQYF.

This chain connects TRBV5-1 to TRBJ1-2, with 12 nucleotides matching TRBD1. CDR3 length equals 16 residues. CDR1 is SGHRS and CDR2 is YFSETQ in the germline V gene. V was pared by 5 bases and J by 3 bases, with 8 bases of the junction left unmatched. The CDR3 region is CASRKPGQGADYGYTF. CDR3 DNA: TGCGCCAGCAGGAAGCCGGGACAGGGGGCTGACTATGGCTACACCTTC.

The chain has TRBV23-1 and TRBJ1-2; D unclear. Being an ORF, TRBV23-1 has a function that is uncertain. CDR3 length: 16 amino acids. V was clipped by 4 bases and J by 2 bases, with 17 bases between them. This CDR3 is CASSRPLILGNYGYTF. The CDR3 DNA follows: TGCGCCAGCAGTCGACCGTTAATTCTTGGGAACTATGGCTACACCTTC.

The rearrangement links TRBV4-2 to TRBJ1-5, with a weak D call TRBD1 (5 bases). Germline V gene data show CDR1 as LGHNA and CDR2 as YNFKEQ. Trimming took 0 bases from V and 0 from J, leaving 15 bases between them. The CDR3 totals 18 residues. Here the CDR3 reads CASSQEGESLNSNQPQHF. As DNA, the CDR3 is TGTGCCAGCAGCCAAGAGGGGGAGAGTCTGAATAGCAATCAGCCCCAGCATTTT.

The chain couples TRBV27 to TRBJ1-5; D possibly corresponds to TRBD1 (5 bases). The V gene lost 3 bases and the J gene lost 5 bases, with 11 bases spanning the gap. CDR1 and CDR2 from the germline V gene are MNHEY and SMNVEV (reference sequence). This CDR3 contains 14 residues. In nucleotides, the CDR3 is TGTGCCAGCAGTTTGAGGGGCCCCCATCAGCCCCAGCATTTT. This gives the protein CASSLRGPHQPQHF.

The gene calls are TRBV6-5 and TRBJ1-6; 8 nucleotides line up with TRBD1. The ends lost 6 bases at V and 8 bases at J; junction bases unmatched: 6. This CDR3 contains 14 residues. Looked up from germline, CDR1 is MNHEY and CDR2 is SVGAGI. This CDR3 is CASRLDRGDSPLHF. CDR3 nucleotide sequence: TGTGCCAGCAGGCTTGACAGGGGAGATTCACCCCTCCACTTT.

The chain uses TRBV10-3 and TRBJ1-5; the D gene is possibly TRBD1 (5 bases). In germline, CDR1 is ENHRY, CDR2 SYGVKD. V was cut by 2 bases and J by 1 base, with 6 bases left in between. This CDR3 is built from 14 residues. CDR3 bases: TGTGCCATCAGTGAGGAGGGGAGCAATCAGCCCCAGCATTTT. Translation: CAISEEGSNQPQHF.

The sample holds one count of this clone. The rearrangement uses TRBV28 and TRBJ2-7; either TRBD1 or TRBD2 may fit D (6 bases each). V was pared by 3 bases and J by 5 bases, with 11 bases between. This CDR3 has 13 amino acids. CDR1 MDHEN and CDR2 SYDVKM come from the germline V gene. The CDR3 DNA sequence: TGTGCCAGCAGTTTTGGGGGGCGCCACGAGCAGTACTTC. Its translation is CASSFGGRHEQYF.

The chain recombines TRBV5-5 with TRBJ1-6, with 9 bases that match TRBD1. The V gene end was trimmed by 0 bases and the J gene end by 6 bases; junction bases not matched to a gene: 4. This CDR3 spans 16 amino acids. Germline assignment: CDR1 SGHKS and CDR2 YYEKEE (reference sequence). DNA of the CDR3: TGTGCCAGCAGCTTGGTGCCGGGACAGGGTAATTCACCCCTCCACTTT. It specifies CASSLVPGQGNSPLHF.

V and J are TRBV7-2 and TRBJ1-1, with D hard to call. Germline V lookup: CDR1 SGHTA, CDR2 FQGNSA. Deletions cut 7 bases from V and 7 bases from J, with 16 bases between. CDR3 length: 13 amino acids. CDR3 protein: CASTPSLQVEAFF. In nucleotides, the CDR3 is TGTGCCAGCACCCCATCCCTCCAGGTTGAAGCTTTCTTT.

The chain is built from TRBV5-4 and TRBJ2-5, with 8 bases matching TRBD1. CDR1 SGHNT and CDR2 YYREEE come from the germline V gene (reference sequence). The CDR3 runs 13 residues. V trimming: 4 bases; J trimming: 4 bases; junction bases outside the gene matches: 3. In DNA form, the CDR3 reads TGTGCCAGCAGCCGACAGGGGCCAGAGACCCAGTACTTC. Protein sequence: CASSRQGPETQYF.

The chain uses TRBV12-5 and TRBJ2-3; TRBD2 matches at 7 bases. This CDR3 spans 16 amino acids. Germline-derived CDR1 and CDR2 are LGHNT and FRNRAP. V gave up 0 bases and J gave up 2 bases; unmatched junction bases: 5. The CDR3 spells CASGLVLSGATDTQYF. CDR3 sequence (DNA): TGTGCTAGTGGTTTGGTACTGAGCGGGGCCACAGATACGCAGTATTTT.